This T cell receptor beta chain was captured by sequencing in a study of T cell changes during pregnancy in multiple sclerosis. Sequencing was performed with immunoSEQ multiplex PCR; in TCRdb, only in-frame clones are kept and a portion is missing. This sample has some 52,000 clones, with approximately 92% found just once. Germline V gives CDR1 MNHEY, CDR2 SVGAGI. This CDR3 is 15 amino acids long. J lost 2 bases, V lost 8 bases, and 5 bases had no gene match. This clonotype was sampled from a female donor with multiple sclerosis, enrolled in a pregnancy study. This chain uses TRBV6-5 with TRBJ2-2, with 10 bases that match TRBD2. The sample in question was CD4+ T cells from peripheral blood mononuclear cells, obtained in the third trimester of pregnancy. CDR3 sequence reads: CASLRTSGNTGELFF. CDR3 DNA: TGTGCCAGCCTGAGGACTAGCGGAAACACCGGGGAGCTGTTTTTT.